Listed here is a single T cell receptor beta chain. This clone was detected only once. Its antigen target is currently unknown. Per-base qualities were not stored, and no clone one base away is much larger. CD8 naive samples were CD45RO-negative cells positively selected for CCR7, giving a CD45RA+CCR7+ population that excluded TemRA cells. Healthy HIV-negative adults with no recently reported acute infections or vaccinations were included as donors. Every donor was a Caucasian adult living in Nashville, Tennessee, USA. After blood collection by leukapheresis, PBMCs were isolated using Ficoll-Histopaque density gradient centrifugation and then cryopreserved in the vapor phase of liquid nitrogen. Analytical flow cytometry was used to check the purity and quantity of each magnetically sorted T cell population. Genomic DNA was isolated from every sorted fraction and measured by UV absorbance on a Nanodrop 2000c.

This specimen belongs to a study of shared clonotypes between healthy human individuals (dated by TCRdb to 2019 to 2021). For the wider study: A couple of women and three men aged 18 to 49 years were included in the cohort. For each donor, three plates each were used for CD4 naive and CD4 memory, two plates were used for CD8 naive, and one plate was used for CD8 memory. To increase sequencing depth and limit assay-specific biases, different laboratories used diverse techniques to prepare libraries and sequence TCR repertoires. Between about 0.8 and 8.9 billion PBMCs per donor were obtained by leukapheresis. To estimate repertoire size and how much clonotypes are shared between individuals, the study performed deep sequencing of blood TCR repertoires from a few healthy adults.

Here is what the overall study found, with its caveats: Based on pairwise subsampling, the degree of clonotype sharing among donors was expected to be affected by sequencing depth. Sharing across a few donors was observed for about 4.8% of naive CD4, over 3% of naive CD8, 2.3% of memory CD4, and about 0.4% of memory CD8 clonotypes. Compared with non-shared clonotypes, clonotypes shared by all four sorted-subset donors had higher generation probabilities. Even with the large sequencing depth, rarefaction of the sorted-subset datasets indicated that sequencing was incomplete. The small number of donors limited the genetic and exposure-history diversity represented. Only blood was sampled, and tissue TCR repertoires likely differ from those in blood. Estimated clonotype richness was generally larger for naive than for memory subsets.

Using the deep immunoSEQ assay, multiplex PCR amplified TCR CDR3 regions from genomic DNA. Extracted genomic DNA from each cell subset was spread evenly across all wells of several immunoSEQ 96-well plates, with each plate serving as a replicate. Each replicate PCR for sorted subsets received 150 to 250 ng genomic DNA, equal to tens of thousands of T cell genomes. The purified libraries were quantified using a Qubit 3.0 fluorometer, sized with a Bioanalyzer 2100, and then quantified again using the KAPA Library Quantification kit. A separate single-read 150-cycle Illumina NextSeq 550 flow cell was used to sequence each immunoSEQ 96-well plate. As for the original processing: Because the immunoSEQ output included only junctional sequences and no quality scores, the filtering could not be the same as the filtering used for full-length reads. Sequences were annotated with PyIR, a Python wrapper for IgBLAST v1.9, and V/J genes and CDR3 were assigned using IMGT germline references. Reads were removed for weak V/J assignments (E-value above 1e-6), missing CDR3, stop codons, out-of-frame junctions, or ambiguous translated residues. A V3J clonotype was defined by an identical inferred V gene, J gene, and CDR3 amino acid sequence. Percentage overlap between repertoires was calculated by dividing the number of shared unique clonotypes by the size of the smaller repertoire. Richness of each repertoire was evaluated using RTK rarefaction, the Chao1 estimator, and Recon v2.1 estimates of unobserved clonotypes. For all TCRbeta clonotypes obtained by the gDNA method from a few donors, generation probabilities were computed with OLGA. The immuneACCESS repertoire file appears here via TCRdb, limited to in-frame rearrangements. These files lack a portion of the clones; in checked studies, under half of the deficit traces to unresolved V genes, and the cause of the others is not known. V and J calls and clone size are as listed in that table; D and trimming were resolved from the DNA. The sample yields around 2,100,000 clones; 85% to 95% were counted once. The ten biggest clones cover 0.9% to 1.5% of the sample.

From the cysteine up to the phenylalanine, the CDR3 has a length of 17 residues. Only the CDR3 region is kept as DNA, spanning 51 bases read in frame from base 1. V loses 5 bases at its end and J loses 3 bases; junction bases beyond the gene matches: 10. CDR1 and CDR2 (MNHEY, SMNVEV) derive from the germline V gene (reference sequence). The receptor comes from a man aged 18 to 30 in good health. The sequenced sample consisted of naive CD8+ T cells sorted from blood. The sample's cell subset or site label is to be understood as: CD45RA+CCR7+. The chain uses TRBV27 and TRBJ2-1, with 10 central nucleotides matching TRBD2. The CDR3 protein is CASSLDPSGGNYNEQFF. The sequenced DNA: TGTGCCAGCAGTCTAGACCCTAGCGGGGGAAACTACAATGAGCAGTTCTTC.